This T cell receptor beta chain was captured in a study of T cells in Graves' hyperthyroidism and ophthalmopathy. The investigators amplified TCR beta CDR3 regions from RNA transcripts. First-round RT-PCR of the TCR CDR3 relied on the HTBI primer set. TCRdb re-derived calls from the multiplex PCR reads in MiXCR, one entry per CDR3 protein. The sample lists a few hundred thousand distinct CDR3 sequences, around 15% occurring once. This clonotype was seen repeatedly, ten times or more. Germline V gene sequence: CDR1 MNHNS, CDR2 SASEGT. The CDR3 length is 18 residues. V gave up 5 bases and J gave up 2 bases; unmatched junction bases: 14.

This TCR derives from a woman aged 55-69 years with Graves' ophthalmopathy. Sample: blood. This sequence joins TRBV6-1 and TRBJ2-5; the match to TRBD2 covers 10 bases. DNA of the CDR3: TGTGCCAGCAGTTACCGTTTTGAGCTAGCGGGGGCTCAAGAGACCCAGTACTTC. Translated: CASSYRFELAGAQETQYF.